This T cell receptor beta chain was captured in a study of blood T cell repertoires in COVID-19. On the study more broadly: Acute and convalescent COVID-19 specimens originated in the United States, Italy and Spain. The cDNA or gDNA used as material had been derived from T cells, B-cell-depleted T cells, or PBMCs.

In the study's own analysis: Estimation of nucleated cell counts was performed using reference gene primer amplification. TCRdb keeps only in-frame clones here, not all; method: immunoSEQ multiplex PCR. The DNA gave D and trimming, while V, J and clone size come from that table. The sample includes 200,000 to 250,000 clones, 70% to 90% of them seen just once. The CDR3 loop spans 16 amino acids. Germline CDR1 is SEHNR and CDR2 is FQNEAQ (reference sequence). Germline trimming cut 5 bases from V and 1 base from J; bases unmatched to any gene: 4. The sequence was collected from a man in his sixties with acute or convalescent COVID-19. Sequencing was performed on peripheral blood. This rearrangement joins TRBV7-9 to TRBJ2-3; TRBD1 agrees at 12 bases. The CDR3 sequence is CASSRWDRGRTDTQYF. The CDR3, as DNA: TGTGCCAGCAGCCGTTGGGACAGGGGGCGCACAGATACGCAGTATTTT.